This passage covers 31 T cell receptor beta chains from one sample sequenced in a study of T-cell memory formation after mild COVID-19. TCRdb processed the 5' RACE reads anew with MiXCR; each CDR3 protein has one entry. The data contain a few hundred thousand distinct CDR3 sequences, roughly 21% of them singletons. The sequencing input was PBMCs or a T cell subset sorted from them (not recorded which). The origin of the receptors is a man younger than 35 who had mild COVID-19 (a few samples of this study predate the infection). Cell type and time point are not known.

The chain is built from TRBV4-3 and TRBJ2-2; either TRBD1 or TRBD2 may supply D (5 bases each). Deletions cut 5 bases from V and 5 bases from J, with 15 bases between. CDR1 and CDR2 (germline): LGHNA, YSLEER. This CDR3 contains 15 residues. CDR3 region: CASSVGGAGTGELFF. CDR3 in DNA: TGCGCCAGCAGCGTTGGGGGAGCCGGTACCGGGGAGCTGTTTTTT.

The sample holds a few counts of this clonotype. V is TRBV12-3 or TRBV12-4 and J is TRBJ2-7, with D perhaps matching TRBD2 (5 bases). V was clipped by 3 bases and J by 3 bases, with 12 bases between them. This CDR3 is built from 14 residues. The CDR3 DNA follows: TGTGCCAGCAGTTTCGCAGGACTTAACTACGAGCAGTACGTC. Amino acid sequence: CASSFAGLNYEQYV.

This chain uses TRBV5-1 with TRBJ1-6; tentative D call: TRBD1 (5 bases). The germline V gene encodes CDR1 SGHRS and CDR2 YFSETQ. V lost 0 bases to trimming and J lost 10 bases, with 8 bases between them. The CDR3 totals 13 residues. The DNA of the CDR3 is TGCGCCAGCAGCTTGGTGGGGCGGTCACCCCTCCACTTT. Translation gives CASSLVGRSPLHF.

The chain recombines TRBV7-3 with TRBJ2-1; D ambiguous. V was cut by 5 bases and J by 0 bases, with 11 bases left in between. Looked up from germline, CDR1 is SGHTA and CDR2 is FQGTGA. The CDR3 is 15 amino acids. The CDR3 region is CASSLDLSSYNEQFF. The CDR3 coding sequence is TGTGCCAGCAGCCTTGACTTAAGCTCCTACAATGAGCAGTTCTTC.

Many counts were recorded for this clonotype. The CDR3 nucleotides are TGTGCCAGCAGTCTAGGGACGAACACTGAAGCTTTCTTT. Amino acids: CASSLGTNTEAFF. The V gene is TRBV12-3 or TRBV12-4, the J gene TRBJ1-1; possibly TRBD1 for D (5 bases). The ends were cut back, 5 bases at V and 1 base at J, with 8 bases in the middle. The CDR3 extends over 13 amino acids.

CDR3 in amino acids: CASRGTVNTEAFF. CDR3 in DNA: TGCGCCAGCAGAGGGACAGTCAACACTGAAGCTTTCTTT. V is TRBV5-1 and J is TRBJ1-1; 7 bases match TRBD1. This CDR3 comprises 13 residues. With V trimmed by 5 bases and J by 2 bases, 3 bases remained unmatched. From germline, CDR1 is SGHRS and CDR2 YFSETQ.

This clonotype was recorded a few times. This chain connects TRBV29-1 to TRBJ2-3; no definite D call. CDR1 is SQVTM and CDR2 is ANQGSEA in the germline V gene. The CDR3 length is 13 residues. The V and J ends lost 1 base and 3 bases respectively, with 8 bases between them. As DNA, the CDR3 is TGCAGCGTTGAAGCCCGCTTTACAGATACGCAGTATTTT. It translates to CSVEARFTDTQYF.

The chain couples TRBV28 to TRBJ2-7; TRBD1 might be the D (5 bases). The V end was cut by 8 bases, the J end by 2 bases, with 16 bases between. The CDR3 runs 14 residues. From germline, CDR1 is MDHEN and CDR2 SYDVKM. The CDR3 region has the DNA TGTGCCAGCCGAAAGGGGCGGACACCCTACGAGCAGTACGTC. Protein: CASRKGRTPYEQYV.

This clonotype was seen more than once but under ten times. The chain carries TRBV28 and TRBJ2-2, with 11 bases lining up with TRBD1. CDR3 size: 17 residues. Losses at the gene ends were 5 bases for V and 5 bases for J; bases not matched to a gene: 10. The V gene's germline CDR1 is MDHEN and CDR2 SYDVKM. The CDR3 coding sequence is TGTGCCAGCAGTCGGACAGGGGGCGTTGCGGGGACCGGGGAGCTGTTTTTT. Translated: CASSRTGGVAGTGELFF. The full variable domain, with the rest looked up from reference TRBV28 and TRBJ2-2, is DVKVTQSSRYLVKRTGEKVFLECVQDMDHENMFWYRQDPGLGLRLIYFSYDVKMKEKGDIPEGYSVSREKKERFSLILESASTNQTSMYLCASSRTGGVAGTGELFFGEGSRLTVL.

The table lists this clonotype with a few counts. This chain uses TRBV12-3 or TRBV12-4 with TRBJ2-7; D may correspond to TRBD1 or TRBD2 (5 bases each). CDR3 length: 11 residues. Trimming pared 3 bases from V and 6 bases from J, leaving 6 bases between. In nucleotides, the CDR3 is TGTGCCAGCAGTTTTGGGGGCGAGCAGTACTTC. It encodes CASSFGGEQYF.

The rearrangement links TRBV20-1 to TRBJ1-5; maybe TRBD1 (5 bases). Germline V gene lookup returns CDR1 DFQATT and CDR2 SNEGSKA (reference sequence). Trimming removed 6 bases from V and 8 bases from J, with 14 bases in between. The CDR3 has 12 amino acids. As DNA, the CDR3 is TGCAGTGCCCCGTCAACGGGGGAGCCCCAGCATTTT. Its protein is CSAPSTGEPQHF.

This clonotype was counted a few times. The V and J genes are TRBV28 and TRBJ1-2, with 9 bases fitting TRBD1. Per the germline V gene, CDR1 is MDHEN and CDR2 is SYDVKM. The V and J ends lost 7 bases and 7 bases, in that order; junction bases with no gene match: 10. The CDR3 spans 14 residues. Here the CDR3 DNA reads TGTGCCAGCACCTCGGGACAGGGACATATTGGCTACACCTTC. Its protein product is CASTSGQGHIGYTF.

J is TRBJ1-1 and V is TRBV12-3 or TRBV12-4; 9 bases are a match to TRBD1. Trimming cost V 3 bases and J 5 bases; bases outside gene matches: 4. The CDR3 is 14 residues long. CDR3 protein: CASSFTGQGTEAFF. In nucleotides, the CDR3 is TGTGCCAGCAGTTTTACGGGACAGGGAACTGAAGCTTTCTTT.

This clonotype has only one observation. V is TRBV28 and J is TRBJ2-7; 9 nucleotides line up with TRBD1. Germline values: CDR1 MDHEN, CDR2 SYDVKM. With 6 bases clipped from V and 6 bases from J, the junction kept 6 bases outside the gene matches. The CDR3 has 13 residues. This chain's CDR3 is CASSPVDRGEQYV. For the CDR3, the DNA is TGTGCCAGCAGCCCCGTGGACAGGGGCGAGCAGTACGTC.

The gene calls are TRBV29-1 and TRBJ2-5; 10 bases match TRBD2. This CDR3 has 13 residues. Germline V CDR1 and CDR2: SQVTM, ANQGSEA. V lost 6 bases, J lost 5 bases, and 6 bases stayed unmatched. The CDR3 DNA follows: TGCAGCGTGGGAGCGGGGGGGCCCGAGACCCAGTACTTC. It specifies CSVGAGGPETQYF.

V gene TRBV6-5 combines with J gene TRBJ1-1; 8 positions agree with TRBD1. V shed 5 bases, J shed 6 bases, and the junction held 8 bases outside the gene matches. Germline loops: CDR1 MNHEY, CDR2 SVGAGI. This CDR3 has 14 amino acids. CDR3 protein: CASSQRTGRAEAFF. In nucleotides, the CDR3 is TGTGCCAGCAGTCAACGGACAGGGAGGGCTGAAGCTTTCTTT.

V is TRBV7-6 and J is TRBJ2-7, with 8 bases that match TRBD1. Germline lookup yields CDR1 SGHVS and CDR2 FNYEAQ. This CDR3 is built from 15 residues. Unmatched junction bases numbered 11, after V lost 5 bases and J lost 5 bases. In DNA form, the CDR3 reads TGTGCCAGCAGCGCACTACCGGGACAGGAGAACGAGCAGTACTTC. Protein sequence: CASSALPGQENEQYF.

This clonotype was detected only a few times. V and J are TRBV6-5 and TRBJ1-6; D perhaps matches TRBD1 (6 bases). The length of the CDR3 is 14 residues. The ends were cut back, 6 bases at V and 9 bases at J, with 15 bases in the middle. CDR1 is MNHEY, CDR2 SVGAGI, per germline. CDR3 coding DNA: TGTGCCAGCAGAAAGGAGGGGGGAGGTTCACCCCTCCACTTT. As protein: CASRKEGGGSPLHF.

The genes are TRBV18 and TRBJ1-1, with D unclear. Deletions cut 3 bases from V and 6 bases from J, with 11 bases between. Germline lookup yields CDR1 KGHSH and CDR2 LQKENI. The length of the CDR3 is 13 residues. CDR3 DNA sequence: TGTGCCAGCTCACCTCTTCCTCAGGCTGAAGCTTTCTTT. As protein: CASSPLPQAEAFF.

The chain has TRBV7-9 and TRBJ1-1; perhaps TRBD1 as D (5 bases). Trimming removed 11 bases at V and 2 bases at J, with 18 bases between. This CDR3 spans 14 amino acids. Germline assignment: CDR1 SEHNR and CDR2 FQNEAQ (reference sequence). CDR3 nucleotide sequence: TGTGCCCCCGAGGGGCCGCGGCAAAACACTGAAGCTTTCTTT. This codes for CAPEGPRQNTEAFF.

The genes are TRBV9 and TRBJ2-5; TRBD2 matches at 9 bases. Germline lookup yields CDR1 SGDLS and CDR2 YYNGEE. This CDR3 region has 16 residues. After removal of 4 bases from V and 5 bases from J, the junction contained 12 bases not matched to a gene. CDR3: CASSSYSGGPAETQYF. In nucleotides, the CDR3 is TGTGCCAGCAGCTCCTATAGCGGGGGCCCCGCGGAGACCCAGTACTTC.

This clonotype was picked up many times. The CDR3, as DNA: TGCGCCAGCAGCTCGGACAGGGGGGCGCGAAAAAGGGCTGAAGCTTTCTTT. Its translation: CASSSDRGARKRAEAFF. The genes are TRBV5-1 and TRBJ1-1, with 10 positions matching TRBD1. Germline CDR1 SGHRS, CDR2 YFSETQ. V dropped 3 bases and J dropped 6; count of bases not matched to a gene: 14. There are 17 residues in the CDR3.

This chain joins TRBV25-1 and TRBJ1-1; D is possibly TRBD1 (6 bases). CDR1 is MGHDK and CDR2 is SYGVNS in the germline V gene. The germline V and J ends were trimmed by 3 bases and 3 bases, with 14 bases remaining between them. The CDR3 contains 15 residues. This CDR3 reads CASSDPTEGDTEAFF. CDR3 sequence (DNA): TGTGCCAGCAGTGATCCAACCGAGGGGGACACTGAAGCTTTCTTT.

The J gene is TRBJ2-1, the V gene TRBV27; no definite D call. The CDR3 covers 14 residues. Germline loops: CDR1 MNHEY, CDR2 SMNVEV (reference sequence). The V and J ends lost 2 bases and 7 bases respectively, with 12 bases between them. As DNA, the CDR3 is TGTGCCAGCAGTTTAACGCCCCTAGGAAATGAGCAGTTCTTC. This gives the protein CASSLTPLGNEQFF.

Within the sample, this clonotype is medium-sized (0.01 to 0.1%). The chain employs TRBV3-2 and TRBJ2-7. TRBV3-2 is a pseudogene. CDR3 length equals 16 residues. This CDR3 reads CASSQDLPPATYEQYV. The CDR3 nucleotides read TGTGCCAGCAGCCAAGATTTACCGCCTGCTACCTACGAGCAGTACGTC.

This clonotype came up a few times. The rearrangement uses TRBV4-2 and TRBJ2-4; no clear D. Germline V gene sequence: CDR1 LGHNA, CDR2 YNFKEQ. V lost 0 bases and J lost 4, with 7 bases in between. The CDR3 has 14 residues. This CDR3 is CASSQDSEKNIQYF. In nucleotides, the CDR3 is TGTGCCAGCAGCCAAGATTCAGAGAAAAACATTCAGTACTTC.

The chain joins TRBV7-2 to TRBJ2-5, with D tentatively TRBD1 or TRBD2 (5 bases each). V was cut by 10 bases and J by 4 bases, with 19 bases left in between. The CDR3 is 14 residues long. Germline V gives CDR1 SGHTA, CDR2 FQGNSA. CDR3 amino acids: CATQSPGAIETQYF. The CDR3 DNA is TGTGCCACCCAATCCCCCGGGGCCATAGAGACCCAGTACTTC.

V is TRBV29-1 and J is TRBJ2-3; D gene ambiguous. V was pared by 0 bases and J by 6 bases, with 13 bases between. The CDR3 length is 14 residues. Germline-derived CDR1 and CDR2 are SQVTM and ANQGSEA. The CDR3 sequence is CSVEDPGKPDTQYF. For the CDR3, the DNA is TGCAGCGTTGAAGATCCTGGAAAGCCGGATACGCAGTATTTT.

This clonotype was picked up a small number of times. The chain links TRBV5-1 to TRBJ2-2; 10 nucleotides match TRBD2. The CDR3 covers 16 residues. The germline V gene has CDR1 SGHRS and CDR2 YFSETQ. V was pared by 0 bases and J by 3 bases, with 2 bases of the junction left unmatched. The CDR3 region is CASSLVTSGDTGELFF. The CDR3 nucleotides are TGCGCCAGCAGCTTGGTTACTAGCGGGGACACCGGGGAGCTGTTTTTT.

This clonotype was detected a few times. This chain links TRBV5-1 with TRBJ1-1; possibly TRBD1 for D (5 bases). Germline loops: CDR1 SGHRS, CDR2 YFSETQ. Trimming pared 4 bases from V and 5 bases from J, leaving 9 bases between. There are 12 residues in the CDR3. In nucleotides, the CDR3 is TGCGCCAGCAGCATCAGGGATACTGAAGCTTTCTTT. This encodes CASSIRDTEAFF.

This sequence joins TRBV30 and TRBJ1-3; D gene uncertain. With 3 bases removed from V and 0 bases from J, the gap between germline ends came to 9 bases. The length of the CDR3 is 14 residues. The germline gives CDR1 GTSNPN, CDR2 SVGIG (reference sequence). CDR3 region: CAWSPDFSGNTIYF. The CDR3 region has the DNA TGTGCCTGGAGCCCTGACTTCTCTGGAAACACCATATATTTT.